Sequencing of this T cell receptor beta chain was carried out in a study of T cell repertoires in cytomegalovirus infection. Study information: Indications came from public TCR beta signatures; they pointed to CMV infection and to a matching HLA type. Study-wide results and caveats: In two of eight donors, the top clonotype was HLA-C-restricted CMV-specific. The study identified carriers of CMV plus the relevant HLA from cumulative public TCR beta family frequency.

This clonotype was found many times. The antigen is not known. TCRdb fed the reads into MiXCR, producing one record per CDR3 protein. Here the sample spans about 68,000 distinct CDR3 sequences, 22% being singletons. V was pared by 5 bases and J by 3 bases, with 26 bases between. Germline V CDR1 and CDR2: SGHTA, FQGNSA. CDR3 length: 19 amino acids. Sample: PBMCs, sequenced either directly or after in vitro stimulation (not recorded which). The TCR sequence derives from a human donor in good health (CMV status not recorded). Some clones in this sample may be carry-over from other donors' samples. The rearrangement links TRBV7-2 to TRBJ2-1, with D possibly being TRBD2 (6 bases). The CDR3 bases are TGTGCCAGCAGCCTATCGGGGGTAGGGCGAAGTAAGGTCTACAATGAGCAGTTCTTC. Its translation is CASSLSGVGRSKVYNEQFF.